This T cell receptor beta chain was sequenced during a study of T cells in Graves' hyperthyroidism and ophthalmopathy. Clinical symptoms, serum thyroxine and TRAb, thyroid ultrasound and orbital computed tomography together formed the diagnostic basis. The PBMCs were sourced from fresh peripheral blood (more than 9 ml). The CDR3 regions of TCR beta were amplified from RNA transcripts. With the HTBI primer set, the TCR CDR3 went through a first round of RT-PCR. TCRdb re-called the multiplex PCR reads with MiXCR, one entry per CDR3 protein. The sample records 550,000 to 800,000 distinct CDR3 sequences, 16% being singletons. Looked up from germline, CDR1 is SGHRS and CDR2 is YFSETQ. The CDR3 totals 15 residues. The trim removed 2 bases at V and 1 base at J, leaving 6 bases unmatched. This clonotype has more than one count but fewer than ten.

The specimen was blood. The receptor's source is a man between 18 and 29 years old with Graves' hyperthyroidism. The rearrangement links TRBV5-1 to TRBJ2-7, with 7 bases matching TRBD1. In DNA, the CDR3 is TGCGCCAGCAGCTTCCGTGGACAGGAGTCCTACGAGCAGTACTTC. This gives the protein CASSFRGQESYEQYF.